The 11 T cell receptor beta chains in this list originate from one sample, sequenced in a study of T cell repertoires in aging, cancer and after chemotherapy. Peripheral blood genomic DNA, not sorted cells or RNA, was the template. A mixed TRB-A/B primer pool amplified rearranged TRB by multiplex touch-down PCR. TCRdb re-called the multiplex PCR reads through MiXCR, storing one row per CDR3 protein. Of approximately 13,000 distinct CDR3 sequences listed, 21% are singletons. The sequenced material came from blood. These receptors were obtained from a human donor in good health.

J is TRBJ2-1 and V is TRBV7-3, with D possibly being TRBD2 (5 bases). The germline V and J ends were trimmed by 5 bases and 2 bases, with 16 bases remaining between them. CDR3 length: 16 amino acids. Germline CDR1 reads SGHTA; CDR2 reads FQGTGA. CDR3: CASSQAGLAPYNEQFF. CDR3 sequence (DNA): TGTGCCAGCAGCCAGGCCGGACTGGCCCCCTACAATGAGCAGTTCTTC.

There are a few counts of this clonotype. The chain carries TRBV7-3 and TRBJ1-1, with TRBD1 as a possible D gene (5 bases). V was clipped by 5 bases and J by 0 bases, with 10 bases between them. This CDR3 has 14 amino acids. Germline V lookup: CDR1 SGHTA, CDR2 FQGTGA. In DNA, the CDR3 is TGTGCCAGCAGCCCCGGGGGGATGAACACTGAAGCTTTCTTT. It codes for CASSPGGMNTEAFF. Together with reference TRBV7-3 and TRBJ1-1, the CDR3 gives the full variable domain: GAGVSQTPSNKVTEKGKYVELRCDPISGHTALYWYRQSLGQGPEFLIYFQGTGAADDSGLPNDRFFAVRPEGSVSTLKIQRTERGDSAVYLCASSPGGMNTEAFFGQGTRLTVV.

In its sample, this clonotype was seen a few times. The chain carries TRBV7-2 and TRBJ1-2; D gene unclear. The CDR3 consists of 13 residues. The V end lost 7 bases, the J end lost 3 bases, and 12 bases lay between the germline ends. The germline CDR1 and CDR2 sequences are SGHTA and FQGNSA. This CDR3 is CASTPFVDYGYTF. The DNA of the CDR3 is TGTGCCAGCACCCCCTTCGTCGACTATGGCTACACCTTC.

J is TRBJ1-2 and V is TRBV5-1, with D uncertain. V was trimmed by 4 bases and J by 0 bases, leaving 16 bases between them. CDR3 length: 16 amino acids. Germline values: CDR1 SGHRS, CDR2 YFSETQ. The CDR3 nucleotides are TGCGCCAGCAGCCTTGATACTCACCTTACTAACTATGGCTACACCTTC. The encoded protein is CASSLDTHLTNYGYTF.

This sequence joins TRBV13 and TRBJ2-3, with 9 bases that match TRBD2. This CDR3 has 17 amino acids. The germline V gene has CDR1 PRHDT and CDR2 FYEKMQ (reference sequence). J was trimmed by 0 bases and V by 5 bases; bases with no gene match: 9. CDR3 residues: CASSPRLAGSSTDTQYF. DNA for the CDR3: TGTGCCAGCAGCCCCCGGCTAGCGGGGTCTAGCACAGATACGCAGTATTTT.

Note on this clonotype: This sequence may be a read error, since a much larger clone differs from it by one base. The CDR3 sequence is CSWRGANVLTF. The DNA of the CDR3 is TGCAGTTGGCGTGGGGCCAACGTCCTGACTTTC. This sequence joins TRBV20-1 and TRBJ2-6; no clear D gene. The CDR3 has 11 residues. Germline CDR1 DFQATT, CDR2 SNEGSKA (reference sequence). V lost 8 bases to trimming and J lost 3 bases, with 5 bases between them.

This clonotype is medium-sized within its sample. Written as DNA, the CDR3 is TGTGCCAGTAGTATAATTGGGAACTATGGCTACACCTTC. It yields the protein CASSIIGNYGYTF. The chain combines TRBV19 with TRBJ1-2; no clear D. V was pared by 2 bases and J by 2 bases, with 6 bases between. Looked up from germline, CDR1 is LNHDA and CDR2 is SQIVND (reference sequence). The CDR3 runs 13 residues. Full variable domain (rest looked up from reference TRBV19 and TRBJ1-2): DGGITQSPKYLFRKEGQNVTLSCEQNLNHDAMYWYRQDPGQGLRLIYYSQIVNDFQKGDIAEGYSVSREKKESFPLTVTSAQKNPTAFYLCASSIIGNYGYTFGSGTRLTVV.

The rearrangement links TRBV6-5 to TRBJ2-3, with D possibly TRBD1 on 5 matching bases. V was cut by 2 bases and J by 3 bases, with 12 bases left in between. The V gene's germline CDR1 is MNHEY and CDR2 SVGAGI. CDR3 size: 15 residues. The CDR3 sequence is CASSYTFQGTDTQYF. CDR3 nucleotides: TGTGCCAGCAGTTACACTTTCCAGGGAACAGATACGCAGTATTTT.

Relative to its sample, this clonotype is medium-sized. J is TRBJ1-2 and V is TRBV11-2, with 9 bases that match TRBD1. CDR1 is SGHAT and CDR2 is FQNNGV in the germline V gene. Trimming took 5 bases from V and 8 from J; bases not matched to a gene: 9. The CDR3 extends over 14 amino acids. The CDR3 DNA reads TGTGCCAGCAGCCCACAGGGGGCGGTCGGGGGCTACACCTTC. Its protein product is CASSPQGAVGGYTF. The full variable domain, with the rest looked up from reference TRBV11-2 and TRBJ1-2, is EAGVAQSPRYKIIEKRQSVAFWCNPISGHATLYWYQQILGQGPKLLIQFQNNGVVDDSQLPKDRFSAERLKGVDSTLKIQPAKLEDSAVYLCASSPQGAVGGYTFGSGTRLTVV.

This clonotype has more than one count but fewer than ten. The CDR3 region has the DNA TGTGCCAGCAGCCAAGTTGGGCTAGCGGGGCCAGAGACCCAGTACTTC. It specifies CASSQVGLAGPETQYF. The genes are TRBV11-2 and TRBJ2-5; 9 bases match TRBD2. There are 16 residues in the CDR3. Germline assignment: CDR1 SGHAT and CDR2 FQNNGV. Trimming at V came to 5 bases and at J to 4 bases, leaving 11 bases not matched to a gene. Together with reference TRBV11-2 and TRBJ2-5, the CDR3 gives the full variable domain: EAGVAQSPRYKIIEKRQSVAFWCNPISGHATLYWYQQILGQGPKLLIQFQNNGVVDDSQLPKDRFSAERLKGVDSTLKIQPAKLEDSAVYLCASSQVGLAGPETQYFGPGTRLLVL.

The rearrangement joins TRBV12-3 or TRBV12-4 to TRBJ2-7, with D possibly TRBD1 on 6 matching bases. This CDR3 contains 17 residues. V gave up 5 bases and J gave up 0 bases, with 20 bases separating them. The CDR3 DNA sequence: TGTGCCAGCAGTCTCCACCACCCGGGACAAATCTCCTACGAGCAGTACTTC. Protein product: CASSLHHPGQISYEQYF.